Included here is one TCR beta chain sequence, with context. Only in-frame clones appear in the TCRdb table, and some are missing; sequencing was by immunoSEQ multiplex PCR. The sample yields around 400,000 clones, roughly 90% seen once. This sample stems from a study of blood T cell repertoires in COVID-19. This CDR3 is built from 14 residues. Germline CDR1 reads MNHEY; CDR2 reads SVGEGT. Trimming took 6 bases from V and 3 from J; bases not matched to a gene: 5. The sample taken for sequencing was peripheral blood. This TCR derives from a man aged 40-49 years with acute or convalescent COVID-19. The J gene is TRBJ1-5, the V gene TRBV6-2 or TRBV6-3, with 7 bases aligning to TRBD1. The CDR3 DNA follows: TGTGCCAGCAGCCTTGGACAGGTCAATCAGCCCCAGCATTTT. Amino acids: CASSLGQVNQPQHF.